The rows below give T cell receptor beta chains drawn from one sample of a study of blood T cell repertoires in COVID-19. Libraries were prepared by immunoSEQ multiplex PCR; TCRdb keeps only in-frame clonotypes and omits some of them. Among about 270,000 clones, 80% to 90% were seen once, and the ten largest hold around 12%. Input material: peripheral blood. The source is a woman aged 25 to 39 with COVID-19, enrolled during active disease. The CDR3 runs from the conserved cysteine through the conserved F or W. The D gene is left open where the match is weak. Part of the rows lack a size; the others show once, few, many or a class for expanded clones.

DNA: TGTGCCAGCAGGATAAAGCGGGGGAGTTACGAGCAGTACTTC
CDR3: CASRIKRGSYEQYF
V: TRBV6-5
J: TRBJ2-7
D: TRBD2
size: -
length: 14

DNA: TGTGCCAGCAGCCAAGCGGGGGAGATCTCAGATACGCAGTATTTT
CDR3: CASSQAGEISDTQYF
V: TRBV3-1/TRBV3-2
J: TRBJ2-3
D: -
size: -
length: 15

DNA: TGTGCCAGCAGTTTTCGGGGGGAAGAGACCCAGTACTTC
CDR3: CASSFRGEETQYF
V: TRBV12-3/TRBV12-4
J: TRBJ2-5
D: TRBD2
size: -
length: 13

DNA: TGCGCCAGCAGCGGGCGGGGGGACCCCTACAATGAGCAGTTCTTC
CDR3: CASSGRGDPYNEQFF
V: TRBV5-1
J: TRBJ2-1
D: TRBD2
size: -
length: 15

DNA: TGTGCCAGCAGTTCCCTTTTGGGACAGGGGTACTACGAGCAGTACTTC
CDR3: CASSSLLGQGYYEQYF
V: TRBV6-6
J: TRBJ2-7
D: TRBD1
size: -
length: 16

DNA: TGTGCCAGCACCGACTACAGGGGTGAAAAACTGTTTTTT
CDR3: CASTDYRGEKLFF
V: TRBV11-2
J: TRBJ1-4
D: TRBD1
size: few
length: 13

DNA: TGTGCCAGTAGTTGGGGGGTCTCCTACGAGCAGTACTTC
CDR3: CASSWGVSYEQYF
V: TRBV19
J: TRBJ2-7
D: -
size: -
length: 13

DNA: TGTGCCTGTTCCCTAGCGGGGGGCTACAATGAGCAGTTCTTC
CDR3: CACSLAGGYNEQFF
V: TRBV19
J: TRBJ2-1
D: TRBD2
size: once
length: 14

DNA: TGTGCCTGGACCGGGACAGGGGTGTATGGCTACACCTTC
CDR3: CAWTGTGVYGYTF
V: TRBV30
J: TRBJ1-2
D: TRBD1
size: -
length: 13

DNA: TGTGCCACCAGCAGAGATAGAGGGCAGGGGTATGGCTACACCTTC
CDR3: CATSRDRGQGYGYTF
V: TRBV15
J: TRBJ1-2
D: -
size: -
length: 15

DNA: TGTGCCTGGGGATCAGGACTAGCGGGGAGATCGGATACGCAGTATTTT
CDR3: CAWGSGLAGRSDTQYF
V: TRBV30
J: TRBJ2-3
D: TRBD2
size: -
length: 16

DNA: TGCGCCAGCAGCTCCTCCCTAGGAAACACCATATATTTT
CDR3: CASSSSLGNTIYF
V: TRBV5-1
J: TRBJ1-3
D: -
size: -
length: 13

DNA: TGTGCCAGCAGGGCGGCGGGGGGACAGCCCCAGCATTTT
CDR3: CASRAAGGQPQHF
V: TRBV7-8
J: TRBJ1-5
D: -
size: -
length: 13

DNA: TGTGCCAGCAGCCATCTCAGCAATCAGCCCCAGCATTTT
CDR3: CASSHLSNQPQHF
V: TRBV14
J: TRBJ1-5
D: -
size: -
length: 13

DNA: TGTGCCAGCAATGGGGAGGCGGCCCAGTACTTC
CDR3: CASNGEAAQYF
V: TRBV6-5
J: TRBJ2-5
D: -
size: -
length: 11

DNA: TGTGCCAGCAGTCCAGGGGGCCTCTACGAGCAATACTTC
CDR3: CASSPGGLYEQYF
V: TRBV19
J: TRBJ2-7
D: TRBD1
size: once
length: 13

DNA: TGTGCCAGCAGCCCTTCCCTGGCAGGGCGGCTGGCTTTCTTT
CDR3: CASSPSLAGRLAFF
V: TRBV9
J: TRBJ1-1
D: -
size: few
length: 14

DNA: TGTGCCACCGCGGGGGAGGGCAATCAGCCCCAGCATTTT
CDR3: CATAGEGNQPQHF
V: TRBV10-3
J: TRBJ1-5
D: -
size: -
length: 13